This T cell receptor beta chain was sequenced in a study of cytomegalovirus exposure and HLA in healthy donors. Study-wide points: It was reported in a later analysis that an Asian-associated ancestry cluster showed fewer N-insertions than the roughly 670-donor mean. In vitro testing confirmed a few CMV-associated chains as specific for CMV antigens.

The PCR ran on 60 Vbeta and 13 Jbeta primers. The protocol was immunoSEQ multiplex PCR, while the TCRdb copy is restricted to in-frame clones and leaves out a portion. The sample lists over 110,000 clones, roughly 79% occurring once. J was trimmed by 2 bases and V by 4 bases; bases with no gene match: 3. In germline, CDR1 is LGHNA, CDR2 YSLEER. The CDR3 covers 15 residues. While unrecorded immune exposures were likely, the donors were nominally healthy when sampled. Points on this clone: Its antigen is as yet unknown.

This sequence originates from a woman between 55 and 75 years old in good health and CMV-seropositive. Sequencing input: PBMCs. V is TRBV4-3 and J is TRBJ1-2; 11 bases are a match to TRBD1. The CDR3 loop is CASSRWTGGNYGYTF. CDR3 coding DNA: TGCGCCAGCAGCCGGTGGACAGGGGGCAACTATGGCTACACCTTC.